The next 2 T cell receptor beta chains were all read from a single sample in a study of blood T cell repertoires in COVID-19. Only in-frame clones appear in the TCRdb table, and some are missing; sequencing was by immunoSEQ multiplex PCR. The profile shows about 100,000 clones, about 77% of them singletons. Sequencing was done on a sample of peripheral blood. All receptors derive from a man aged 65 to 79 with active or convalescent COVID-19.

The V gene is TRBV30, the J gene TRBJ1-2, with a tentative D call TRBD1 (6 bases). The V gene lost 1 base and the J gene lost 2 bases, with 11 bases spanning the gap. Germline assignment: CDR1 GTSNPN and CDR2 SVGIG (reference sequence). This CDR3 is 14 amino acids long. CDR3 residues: CAWSDLQGNYGYTF. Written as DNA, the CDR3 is TGTGCCTGGAGTGACCTTCAGGGGAACTATGGCTACACCTTC.

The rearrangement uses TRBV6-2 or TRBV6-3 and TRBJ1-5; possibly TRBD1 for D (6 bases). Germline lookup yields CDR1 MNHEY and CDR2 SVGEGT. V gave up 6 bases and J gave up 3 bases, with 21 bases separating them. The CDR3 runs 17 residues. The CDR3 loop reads CASSPPRTESFNQPQHF. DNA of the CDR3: TGTGCCAGCAGCCCCCCCCGGACAGAGAGTTTCAATCAGCCCCAGCATTTT.